The sequence of this TCR beta chain was determined in a study of blood T cell repertoires in COVID-19 (dated by TCRdb to between 2020 and 2021). Looking at the study overall: Samples covering the acute and convalescent phases of COVID-19 were provided by collaborators in the United States, Italy and Spain. The material from the prospective study consisted of cDNA or gDNA derived from T cells, B-cell-depleted T cells, or PBMCs. The dataset comprised deeply sampled blood TCRbeta repertoires from subjects exposed to, actively infected with, or recovered from COVID-19. The repertoires were released in a freely available public database intended as a resource for research on the immune response to SARS-CoV-2. The samples were drawn from the first 160 participants of the ongoing ImmuneRACE study and from 1,254 subjects provided by 6 global collaborators. Sample metadata almost always included a de-identified subject ID, COVID-19 status, age in years and sex. Where available, HLA class I and class II types were obtained from metadata supplied by the sample provider rather than from assay-based typing. Points the paper makes about the study in general: The quantity of clinical and demographic metadata differed by source and by participant and was supplied without curation.

Another Seattle source contributed samples from volunteer blood donors who had recovered from COVID-19. Whole blood was collected in K2EDTA tubes by collaborating institutions according to the institutions' own protocols. For TCRbeta analysis, collaborator samples were shipped as frozen whole blood, as isolated PBMCs, or as DNA extracted from either sample type. TCRbeta CDR3 regions were amplified from genomic DNA using the immunoSEQ Assay, a bias-controlled multiplex PCR. The paper's data handling went like this. The number of nucleated cells in each sample was estimated by amplification of reference gene primers within the assay. To quantify the absolute abundance of each unique TCRbeta CDR3 rearrangement, sequence reads were collapsed and filtered. For each sample, productive Simpson clonality was calculated as the square root of Simpson's diversity index over productive rearrangements. Drawn from immuneACCESS, this table holds only the in-frame rearrangements with V and J called that TCRdb kept. Clones are partly lost; checked studies trace under half to an unresolved V gene and leave the rest unexplained. V and J calls and clone size follow that table, whereas D and trimming were derived from the DNA. For this sample the table gives approximately 160,000 clones, of which around 86% were detected only once. In total, the top ten clones hold about an eighth of the sample.

In the germline V gene, CDR1 corresponds to SGDLS and CDR2 to YYNGEE. The V and J ends are trimmed by 0 bases and 0 bases, leaving 10 bases between them. The cysteine opens and the phenylalanine closes a CDR3 of 16 amino acids. Of the read, only the CDR3 DNA is kept; its 48 bases are in frame from base 1. As to this clone: Its antigen has not been determined. No base-level quality is on record; no much larger clone is a single base apart.

The TCR originated in a man between 65 and 85 years old who had recovered from COVID-19. The chain is made from TRBV9 and TRBJ2-1, with TRBD2 perhaps the D gene, on 6 matching bases. Sequenced: peripheral blood. At the DNA level, the sequence is TGTGCCAGCAGCGTAGTCAGCGGGTTCTCCTACAATGAGCAGTTCTTC. Translation gives CASSVVSGFSYNEQFF.